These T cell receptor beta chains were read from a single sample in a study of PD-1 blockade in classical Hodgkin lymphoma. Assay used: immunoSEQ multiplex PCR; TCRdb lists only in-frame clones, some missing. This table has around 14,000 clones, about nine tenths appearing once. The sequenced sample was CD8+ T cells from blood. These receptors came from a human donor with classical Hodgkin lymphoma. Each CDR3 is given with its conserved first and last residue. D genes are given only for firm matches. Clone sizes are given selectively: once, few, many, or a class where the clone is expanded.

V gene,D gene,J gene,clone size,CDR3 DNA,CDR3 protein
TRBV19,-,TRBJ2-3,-,TGTGCCAGTAGTATCATCGCGGTTAGCACAGATACGCAGTATTTT,CASSIIAVSTDTQYF
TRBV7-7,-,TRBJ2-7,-,TGTGCTAGCAGCTTCAGCAGTTCATACGAGCAGTACTTC,CASSFSSSYEQYF
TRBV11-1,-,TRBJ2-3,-,TGTGCCAGGAGCACTGCCGTCGGGGGAGATACGCAGTATTTT,CARSTAVGGDTQYF
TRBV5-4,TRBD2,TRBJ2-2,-,TGTGCCAGCACCCGACTAGCGGAAAACACCGGGGAGCTGTTTTTT,CASTRLAENTGELFF
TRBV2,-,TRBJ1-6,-,TGTGCCAGCAGTGAACTCAAGGTGGGGCGAGGTAATTCACCCCTCCACTTT,CASSELKVGRGNSPLHF
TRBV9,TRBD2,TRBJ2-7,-,TGTGCCAGCAGCGTAAACAGCGGGAGTAACGAGCAGTACTTC,CASSVNSGSNEQYF
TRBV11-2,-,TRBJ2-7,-,TGTGCCAGCAGCAAAGTCGACAGGTCGAGCTCCTACGAGCAGTACTTC,CASSKVDRSSSYEQYF
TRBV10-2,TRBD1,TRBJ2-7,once,TGCGCCAGCAGGGGACAGTCCTACGAGCAGTACTTC,CASRGQSYEQYF
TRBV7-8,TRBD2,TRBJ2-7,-,TGTGCCAGCAGCACTTATACCGGGACTAGCGGGAGCTCGGGCGAGCAGTACTTC,CASSTYTGTSGSSGEQYF
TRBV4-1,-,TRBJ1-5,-,TGCGCCAGCAGCCAAGATGGCCTTTCCAATCAGCCCCAGCATTTT,CASSQDGLSNQPQHF
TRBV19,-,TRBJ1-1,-,TGTGCCAGTAGGGAAGGGAGCGGGGGTAACACTGAAGCTTTCTTT,CASREGSGGNTEAFF
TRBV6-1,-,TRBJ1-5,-,TGTGCCAGCACCGGACCCGTAACCGATCAGCCCCAGCATTTT,CASTGPVTDQPQHF
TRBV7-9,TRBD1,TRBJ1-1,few,TGTGCCAGCAGCCCCCCGGGACAGTCTGAAGCTTTCTTT,CASSPPGQSEAFF
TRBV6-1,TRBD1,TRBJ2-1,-,TGTGCCAGCAGTGAAGCGCGTCAGGGGGCAGGCAATGAGCAGTTCTTC,CASSEARQGAGNEQFF
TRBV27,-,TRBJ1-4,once,TGTGCCAGCAGTCAGTACGCCTCGCGGGGGAGGGAAAAACTGTTTTTT,CASSQYASRGREKLFF
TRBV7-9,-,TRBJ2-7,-,TGTGCCAGCAGCCCAGCGGTTAGCTACGAGCAGTACTTC,CASSPAVSYEQYF
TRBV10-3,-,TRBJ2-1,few,TGTGCCATCTTGGGGAGCTCCTACAATGAGCAGTTCTTC,CAILGSSYNEQFF
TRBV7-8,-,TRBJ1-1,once,TGTGCCAGCAGCTTAGGAGGGGCCCAGGGAGCTTTCTTT,CASSLGGAQGAFF
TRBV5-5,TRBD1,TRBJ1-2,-,TGTGCCAGCAGCACAGGACAGGGAGTAGCTAACTATGGCTACACCTTC,CASSTGQGVANYGYTF
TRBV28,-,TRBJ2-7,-,TGTGCCAGCAGAAACAGCCTGAGCTCCTACGAGCAGTACTTC,CASRNSLSSYEQYF
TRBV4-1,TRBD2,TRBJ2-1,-,TGCGCCAGCAGCTTCGGACTAGCGGGAGACCATGAGCAGTTCTTC,CASSFGLAGDHEQFF
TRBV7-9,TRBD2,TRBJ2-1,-,TGTGCCAGCAGCTTAGGGCTAGCGGGAGGCCCTAGCTCCTACAATGAGCAGTTCTTC,CASSLGLAGGPSSYNEQFF
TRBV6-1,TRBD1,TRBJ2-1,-,TGTGCCAGCAGTGAGGGACAGGCCAATGAGCAGTTCTTC,CASSEGQANEQFF
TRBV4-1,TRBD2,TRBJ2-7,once,TGCGCCAGCAGCTACGGGGGACTAGCGTACTACGAGCAGTACTTC,CASSYGGLAYYEQYF
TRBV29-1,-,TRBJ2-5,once,TGCAGCGTTGAAGATGGGGGCGGTGAGACCCAGTACTTC,CSVEDGGGETQYF
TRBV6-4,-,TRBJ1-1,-,TGTGCCAGCAGCGCGTATGACACTGAAGCTTTCTTT,CASSAYDTEAFF
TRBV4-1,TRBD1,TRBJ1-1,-,TGCGCCAGCAGCCAGGGGTCCCCGGGACAGCTGAACACTGAAGCTTTCTTT,CASSQGSPGQLNTEAFF
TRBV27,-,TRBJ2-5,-,TGTGCCAGCAGTTCCTACGGGGAGACCCAGTACTTC,CASSSYGETQYF
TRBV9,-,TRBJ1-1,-,TGTGCCAGCAGCCCCTGGGCAGGGTTGGCTTTCTTT,CASSPWAGLAFF
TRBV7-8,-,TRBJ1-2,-,TGTGCCAGCAGCTTAGATGAAGGGCCTAACTATGGCTACACCTTC,CASSLDEGPNYGYTF
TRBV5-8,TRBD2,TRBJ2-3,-,TGTGCCAGCAGCCAGGGACTAGCGGGCACAGATACGCAGTATTTT,CASSQGLAGTDTQYF
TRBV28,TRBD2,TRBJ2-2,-,TGTGCCAGCAGTTTAGCGGGAGCCCACACCGGGGAGCTGTTTTTT,CASSLAGAHTGELFF
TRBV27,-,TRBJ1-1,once,TGTGCCAGCAGTTTCGGAGGTGGGCGAACTGAAGCTTTCTTT,CASSFGGGRTEAFF
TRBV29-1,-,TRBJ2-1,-,TGCAGCGTTGACCAGGGAAAGTTCTTC,CSVDQGKFF
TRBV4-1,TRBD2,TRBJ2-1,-,TGCGCCAGCAGCTCCAGCGGGAGCCGGAACAATGAGCAGTTCTTC,CASSSSGSRNNEQFF
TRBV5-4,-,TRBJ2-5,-,TGTGCCAGCAGCCCTGGGGGCGAGACCCAGTACTTC,CASSPGGETQYF
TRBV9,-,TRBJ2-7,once,TGTGCCAGCAGCGTAGGGGGACACCTTCCCCACGAGCAGTACTTC,CASSVGGHLPHEQYF
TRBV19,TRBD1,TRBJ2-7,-,TGTGCCAGTAGTTGGACAGGGCTTAACGAGCAGTACTTC,CASSWTGLNEQYF
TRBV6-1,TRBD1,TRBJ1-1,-,TGTGCCAGCAGTGAATATCAGGGGGCCGAGGATGAAGCTTTCTTT,CASSEYQGAEDEAFF
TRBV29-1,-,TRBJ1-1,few,TGCAGCGCCCGGTTCCTTGGGCAGAACACTGAAGCTTTCTTT,CSARFLGQNTEAFF
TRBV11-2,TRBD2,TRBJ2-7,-,TGTGCCAGCAGCCCTGGACTAGCGGGAGGCTACGAGCAGTACTTC,CASSPGLAGGYEQYF
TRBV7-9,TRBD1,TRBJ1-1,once,TGTGCCAGCAGCTTCGGGACAGGGGCCCTCGGCACTGAAGCTTTCTTT,CASSFGTGALGTEAFF
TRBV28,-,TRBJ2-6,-,TGTGCCAGCAGCTTTTATACCTCCACTGGGGCCAACGTCCTGACTTTC,CASSFYTSTGANVLTF
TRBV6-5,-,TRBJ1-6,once,TGTGCCAGCAGCCACAGGGAGGGGAATTCACCCCTCCACTTT,CASSHREGNSPLHF